Below, one TCR beta chain is given with its context. Measured with immunoSEQ multiplex PCR; TCRdb has only the in-frame clones, and not every one. Of tens of thousands of clones listed, more than 70% are singletons. This record comes from a study of blood T cell repertoires in COVID-19. Looking at the study overall: COVID-19 samples from acute and convalescent phases originated in the United States, Italy and Spain. PBMCs, B-cell-depleted T cells, or T cells provided the cDNA or gDNA that made up the material.

This sequence was found in a man aged 50 to 59 with active COVID-19. The sample consisted of peripheral blood.

The CDR3 loop is CASSPNSGSSYNEQFF. In nucleotides, the CDR3 is TGTGCCAGCTCACCAAATAGCGGGAGCTCCTACAATGAGCAGTTCTTC. The rearrangement links TRBV18 to TRBJ2-1, with TRBD2 identical over 9 bases. The CDR3 runs 16 residues. The J segment lost 0 bases and the V segment lost 2 bases, leaving 2 bases of the junction unmatched. Germline loops: CDR1 KGHSH, CDR2 LQKENI.